The rows below give T cell receptor beta chains drawn from one sample of a study of blood T cell repertoires in COVID-19. Here immunoSEQ multiplex PCR was the method, and the copy in TCRdb shows in-frame clones only, minus some. The sample has 150,000 to 200,000 clones; more than 60% are singletons. The sample was peripheral blood. The receptors were gathered from a man aged 45-60 years who had recovered from COVID-19. Each CDR3 is given without its conserved first and last residue. Fields, in order: J gene, V gene, CDR3 protein.

TRBJ1-5,TRBV10-3,AISESRQGEVGNQPQH
TRBJ2-7,TRBV18,ASSGTSSYEQY
TRBJ2-7,TRBV7-3,ASRSRGRSAREQY
TRBJ2-5,TRBV7-7,ASSLDLEFGTQY
TRBJ1-2,TRBV3-1/TRBV3-2,ASSSLIRDSKISGYT
TRBJ2-7,TRBV18,ASSSRGLTSYEQY
TRBJ2-1,TRBV9,AGSVVDRGYNEQF
TRBJ2-1,TRBV28,ASGSSYNEQF
TRBJ1-1,TRBV7-2,ASSLGQMNTEAF
TRBJ1-2,TRBV10-3,AISGTGIYGYT
TRBJ2-1,TRBV30,AWSVNRGLAGGWEQF
TRBJ1-2,TRBV6-5,ASSYREGQGTYGYT
TRBJ2-7,TRBV6-1,ASSEAGASGRVLGQY
TRBJ1-3,TRBV18,ASSPVAGRNTIY
TRBJ2-7,TRBV5-4,ASRLTTRGPGPSYEQY
TRBJ1-5,TRBV5-1,ASSWTGGSNQPQH
TRBJ1-2,TRBV29-1,SGLSGTAHYGYT
TRBJ1-1,TRBV16,ASSRFRGQNTEAF
TRBJ2-3,TRBV3-1/TRBV3-2,ASSQAPPGQGADTQY
TRBJ2-7,TRBV4-3,ASSQDGPSGTYEQY
TRBJ2-2,TRBV3-1/TRBV3-2,ASGLAGGNTGELF
TRBJ2-1,TRBV11-2,ASSLDGGPIYNEQF
TRBJ2-2,TRBV20-1,SASLFRLVTGELF
TRBJ2-7,TRBV7-8,ASSLEHGFGQY
TRBJ2-1,TRBV5-4,ASSLEVFGNNEQF
TRBJ2-1,TRBV2,ASSNLGGGFNEQF
TRBJ2-7,TRBV30,AWSRGGSSYEQY
TRBJ1-2,TRBV27,ASSLLPGYDGYT
TRBJ2-7,TRBV18,ASSPTMAGGEQY
TRBJ1-5,TRBV18,ASSTQGFQPQH
TRBJ1-3,TRBV4-1,ASSRSGARSGNTIY
TRBJ2-7,TRBV15,ATSLDRGLDEQY
TRBJ2-3,TRBV7-9,ASSLDTDTQY
TRBJ1-6,TRBV5-1,ASRRDRGTGSPLH
TRBJ2-2,TRBV2,ASNPQGYGELF
TRBJ2-5,TRBV11-2,ASSQGTYQETQY
TRBJ2-7,TRBV11-1,ASSLETVAGYEQY
TRBJ1-6,TRBV6-1,ASSEGPTGFGSPLH
TRBJ1-3,TRBV30,AWRTLLRSGNTIY
TRBJ2-7,TRBV14,ASSRSRGQRSYEQY
TRBJ2-3,TRBV7-2,ASSSRTSGSTDTQY
TRBJ2-1,TRBV29-1,SVEGRSGYYNEQF
TRBJ1-5,TRBV20-1,SASMRGNQPQH
TRBJ2-3,TRBV28,ASSELREGRDTQY
TRBJ1-1,TRBV7-9,ASSISGIRTVMNTEAF
TRBJ2-1,TRBV24-1,ATSDYRAGTRNEQF
TRBJ2-2,TRBV5-1,ASSLQGARTGELF
TRBJ2-7,TRBV30,AWSNYRGYEQY
TRBJ2-1,TRBV18,ASSIPGLPQDEQF
TRBJ2-3,TRBV15,ATRTRDRELDTQY
TRBJ2-1,TRBV24-1,ATAGDPIRNEQF
TRBJ2-3,TRBV5-1,ASSLPGQGAYTQY
TRBJ1-2,TRBV7-9,ASSDRGNNYGYT
TRBJ2-7,TRBV19,ASSIRDSSYEQY
TRBJ1-1,TRBV6-6,ASSNTGYTEAF